The clone carrying this TCR beta chain was seen more than once but under ten times. Its matching antigen is unknown. 60 Vbeta and 13 Jbeta primers were used in PCR. The protocol was immunoSEQ multiplex PCR, while the TCRdb copy is restricted to in-frame clones and leaves out a portion. The sample carries around 150,000 clones, around 59% recorded once. The data were taken from a study of cytomegalovirus exposure and HLA in healthy donors. Study-level points and caveats: From TCR beta sequences, most subjects' HLA-A and HLA-B alleles were reportedly predicted accurately. Most CMV-associated TCR beta chains appeared HLA-restricted in a later analysis.

This CDR3 spans 20 amino acids. Unmatched junction bases numbered 12, after V lost 1 base and J lost 3 bases. Germline CDR1 reads SGHRS; CDR2 reads YFSETQ. The origin of this receptor is a male donor in good health and CMV-seronegative. V gene TRBV5-1 combines with J gene TRBJ2-2, with 13 bases identical to TRBD2. The specimen sequenced was PBMCs. The DNA of the CDR3 is TGCGCCAGCAGCTTGAGTGTCACTAGCGGGGGGGTTCCGGACACCGGGGAGCTGTTTTTT. Translation gives CASSLSVTSGGVPDTGELFF.